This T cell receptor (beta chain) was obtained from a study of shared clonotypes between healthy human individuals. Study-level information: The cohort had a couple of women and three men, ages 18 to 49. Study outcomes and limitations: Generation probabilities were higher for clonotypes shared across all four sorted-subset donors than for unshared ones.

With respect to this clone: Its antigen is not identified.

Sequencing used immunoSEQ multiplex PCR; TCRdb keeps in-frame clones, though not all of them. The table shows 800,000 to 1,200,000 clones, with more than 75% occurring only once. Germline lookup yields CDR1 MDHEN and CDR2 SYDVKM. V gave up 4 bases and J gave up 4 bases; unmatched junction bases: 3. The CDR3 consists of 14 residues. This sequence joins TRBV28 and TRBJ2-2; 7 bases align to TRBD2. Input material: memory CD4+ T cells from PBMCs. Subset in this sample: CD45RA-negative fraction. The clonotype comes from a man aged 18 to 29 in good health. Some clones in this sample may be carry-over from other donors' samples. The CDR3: CASSWGRATGELFF. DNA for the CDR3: TGTGCCAGCAGTTGGGGGAGGGCCACCGGGGAGCTGTTTTTT.